This T cell receptor (beta chain) was identified in a study of T cells expressing NK-cell markers. General study points: In several donors, dominant NKG2C+ clonotypes were roughly 1.0-7.5% of CD8+ T cells.

Remarks on this clonotype: No antigen is known for it.

For each CDR3 protein, TCRdb gives one entry from its re-call of the 5' RACE reads, without DNA. This table holds approximately 380,000 distinct CDR3 sequences. This CDR3 is 15 amino acids long. The germline CDR1 and CDR2 sequences are MGHRA and YSYEKL. The chain recombines TRBV4-1 with TRBJ2-7; no DNA is available, so the TRBD1 call from TCRdb remains unchecked. Source material: blood T cells: a sorted CD56 or NKG2C T cell subset, CD4+ or CD8+ T cells, or bulk PBMC T cells (not recorded which). The sequence derives from a man aged 18-70 years in good health. The CDR3: CASSQATTGGYEQYF.